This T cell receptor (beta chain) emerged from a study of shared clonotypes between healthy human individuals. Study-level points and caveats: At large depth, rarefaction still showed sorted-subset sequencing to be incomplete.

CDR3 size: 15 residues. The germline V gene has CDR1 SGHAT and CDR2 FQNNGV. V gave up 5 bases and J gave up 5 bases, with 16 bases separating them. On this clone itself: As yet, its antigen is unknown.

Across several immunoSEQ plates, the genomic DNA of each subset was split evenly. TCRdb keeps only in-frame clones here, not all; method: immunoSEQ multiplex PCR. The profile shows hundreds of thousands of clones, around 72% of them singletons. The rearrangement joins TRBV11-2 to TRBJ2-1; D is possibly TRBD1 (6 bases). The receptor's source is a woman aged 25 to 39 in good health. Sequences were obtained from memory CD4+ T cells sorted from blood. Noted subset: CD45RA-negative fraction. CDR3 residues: CASSPPPGAHNEQFF. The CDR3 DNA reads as TGTGCCAGCAGCCCCCCGCCAGGGGCCCACAATGAGCAGTTCTTC.